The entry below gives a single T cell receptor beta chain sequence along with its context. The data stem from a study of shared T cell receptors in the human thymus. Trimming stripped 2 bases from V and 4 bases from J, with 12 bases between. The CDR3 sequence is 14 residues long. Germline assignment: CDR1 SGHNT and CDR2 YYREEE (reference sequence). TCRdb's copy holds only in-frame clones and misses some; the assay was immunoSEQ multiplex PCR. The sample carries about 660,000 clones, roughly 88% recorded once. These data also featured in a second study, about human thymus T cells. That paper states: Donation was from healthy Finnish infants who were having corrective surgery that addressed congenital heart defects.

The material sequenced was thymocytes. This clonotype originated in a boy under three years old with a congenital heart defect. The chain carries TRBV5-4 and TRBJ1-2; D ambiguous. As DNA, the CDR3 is TGTGCCAGCAGCTTCGGGGAGCTTAGCTATGGCTACACCTTC. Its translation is CASSFGELSYGYTF. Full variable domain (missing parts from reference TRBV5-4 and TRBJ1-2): ETGVTQSPTHLIKTRGQQVTLRCSSQSGHNTVSWYQQALGQGPQFIFQYYREEENGRGNFPPRFSGLQFPNYSSELNVNALELDDSALYLCASSFGELSYGYTFGSGTRLTVV.